This T cell receptor beta chain is from a study of T cell changes during pregnancy in multiple sclerosis. The length of the CDR3 is 16 residues. TCRdb's copy holds only in-frame clones and misses some; the assay was immunoSEQ multiplex PCR. Here the sample spans approximately 46,000 clones, roughly nine tenths being singletons. This receptor was identified in a female donor with multiple sclerosis, enrolled in a pregnancy study. The material sequenced was CD4+ T cells from peripheral blood mononuclear cells, taken after pregnancy. V and J are TRBV21-1 and TRBJ2-7; whether TRBD2, the table's D call, matches the DNA was not checked. TRBV21-1 is tagged as a pseudogene. In nucleotides, the CDR3 is TGTGCCAGCAGCAAACCTCCGGGACTCTTGTCCTACGAGCAGTACTTC. This gives the protein CASSKPPGLLSYEQYF.